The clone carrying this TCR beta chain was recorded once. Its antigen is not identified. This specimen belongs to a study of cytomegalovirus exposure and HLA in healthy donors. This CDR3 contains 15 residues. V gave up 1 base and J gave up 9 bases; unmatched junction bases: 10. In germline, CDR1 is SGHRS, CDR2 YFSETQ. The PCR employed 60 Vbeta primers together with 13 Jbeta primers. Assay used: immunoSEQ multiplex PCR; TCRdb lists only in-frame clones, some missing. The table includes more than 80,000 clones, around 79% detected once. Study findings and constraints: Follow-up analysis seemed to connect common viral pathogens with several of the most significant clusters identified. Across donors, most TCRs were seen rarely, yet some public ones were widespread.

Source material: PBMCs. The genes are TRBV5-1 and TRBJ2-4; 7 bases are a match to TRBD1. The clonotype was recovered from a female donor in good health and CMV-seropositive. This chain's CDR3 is CASSLSRDSAGIQYF. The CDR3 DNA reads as TGCGCCAGCAGCTTGTCTAGGGACAGTGCAGGCATTCAGTACTTC.